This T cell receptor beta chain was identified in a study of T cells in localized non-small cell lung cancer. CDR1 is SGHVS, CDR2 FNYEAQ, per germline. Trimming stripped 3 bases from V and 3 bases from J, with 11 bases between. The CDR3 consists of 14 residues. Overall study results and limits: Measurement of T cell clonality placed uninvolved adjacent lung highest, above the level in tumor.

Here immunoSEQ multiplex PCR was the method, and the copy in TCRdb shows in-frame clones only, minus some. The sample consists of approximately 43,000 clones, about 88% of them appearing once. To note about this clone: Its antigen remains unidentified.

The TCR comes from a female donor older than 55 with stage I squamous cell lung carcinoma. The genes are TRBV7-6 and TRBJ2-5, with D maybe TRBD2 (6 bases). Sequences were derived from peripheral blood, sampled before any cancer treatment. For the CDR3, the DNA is TGTGCCAGCAGCTTGAGGCTAGCGAAAGAGACCCAGTACTTC. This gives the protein CASSLRLAKETQYF.